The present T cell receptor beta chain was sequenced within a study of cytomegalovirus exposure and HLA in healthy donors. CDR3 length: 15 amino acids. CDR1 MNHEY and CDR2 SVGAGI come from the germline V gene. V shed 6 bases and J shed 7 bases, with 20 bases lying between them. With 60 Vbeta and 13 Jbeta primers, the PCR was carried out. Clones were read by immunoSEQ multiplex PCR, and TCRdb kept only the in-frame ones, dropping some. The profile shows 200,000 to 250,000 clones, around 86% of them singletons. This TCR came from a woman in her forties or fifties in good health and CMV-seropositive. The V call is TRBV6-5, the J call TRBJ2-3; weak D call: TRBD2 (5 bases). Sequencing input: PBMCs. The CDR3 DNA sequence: TGTGCCAGCAGCCTTACTAGGCGGGCAGGCCATACGCAGTATTTT. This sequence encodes CASSLTRRAGHTQYF.